This passage covers 24 T cell receptor beta chains from one sample sequenced in a study of human T cells and chemical hapten exposure. TCRdb independently ran MiXCR on the RACE reads; one entry per CDR3 protein. The repertoire holds approximately 100,000 distinct CDR3 sequences, with approximately 11% as singletons. Described time point: patch test 1, 2 weeks after DPC sensitization. Treatment here: therapeutic diphenylcyclopropenone sensitization with weekly scalp DPC. Sequencing was performed on whole blood, taken in connection with sensitization to the hapten diphenylcyclopropenone (DPC). The receptor set was obtained from a woman aged 40 to 55 with alopecia areata. Some clones in this sample may be carry-over from other donors' samples.

V is TRBV6-5 and J is TRBJ1-1; maybe TRBD1 (5 bases). This CDR3 has 13 residues. V was pared by 6 bases and J by 7 bases, with 15 bases between. CDR1 and CDR2 from the germline V gene are MNHEY and SVGAGI. CDR3 DNA sequence: TGTGCCAGCAGGCCCCCGGGACTGCGTGAAGCTTTCTTT. Translated: CASRPPGLREAFF.

This clonotype was detected many times. This chain links TRBV7-9 with TRBJ1-5; D perhaps matches TRBD1 (5 bases). Between the trimmed V and J ends, which lost 7 bases and 1 base, there was a span of 11 bases. Germline V gene lookup returns CDR1 SEHNR and CDR2 FQNEAQ (reference sequence). This CDR3 has 14 amino acids. CDR3 nucleotide sequence: TGTGCCAGCACCGACAGTTTCAGCAATCAGCCCCAGCATTTT. Translation: CASTDSFSNQPQHF.

The chain combines TRBV7-6 with TRBJ2-5, with 10 bases aligning to TRBD1. The CDR3 consists of 14 residues. The germline V gene encodes CDR1 SGHVS and CDR2 FNYEAQ. The V segment lost 1 base and the J segment 4 bases; nucleotides outside the gene matches: 0. The CDR3 DNA follows: TGTGCCAGCAGCTTAGGACAGGGGGCAGAGACCCAGTACTTC. This sequence encodes CASSLGQGAETQYF.

This clonotype was picked up a small number of times. This chain links TRBV6-2 or TRBV6-3 with TRBJ2-7; no reliable D call. Trimming removed 5 bases from V and 3 bases from J, with 11 bases in between. The CDR3 is 13 residues long. The germline V gene has CDR1 MNHEY and CDR2 SVGEGT. CDR3 protein: CASSTPTYYEQYF. CDR3 coding DNA: TGTGCCAGCAGTACCCCGACATACTACGAGCAGTACTTC.

This sequence joins TRBV27 and TRBJ2-3; no reliable D call. Trimming left V 4 bases short and J 3 bases short, with 11 bases between. CDR1 and CDR2 from the germline V gene are MNHEY and SMNVEV (reference sequence). CDR3 length: 14 residues. The CDR3 nucleotides are TGTGCCAGCAGTTCCCCGGGCGTTACAGATACGCAGTATTTT. This gives the protein CASSSPGVTDTQYF.

This clonotype was observed at least ten times. This sequence joins TRBV7-9 and TRBJ1-2; 7 bases agree with TRBD1. CDR3 length: 14 residues. CDR1 SEHNR and CDR2 FQNEAQ come from the germline V gene (reference sequence). With V trimmed by 0 bases and J by 4 bases, 2 bases remained unmatched. The CDR3 reads CASSLADRFYGYTF. The DNA for the CDR3 is TGTGCCAGCAGCTTAGCGGACAGGTTCTATGGCTACACCTTC.

This clonotype was found many times. The CDR3 coding sequence is TGTGCCAGCAGCCGGGACGGGGTTGCAACTAATGAAAAACTGTTTTTT. Protein: CASSRDGVATNEKLFF. The chain combines TRBV5-6 with TRBJ1-4, with TRBD1 as a possible D gene (5 bases). Deletions cut 4 bases from V and 0 bases from J, with 13 bases between. The CDR3 runs 16 residues. Germline V gene lookup returns CDR1 SGHDT and CDR2 YYEEEE.

This clonotype was detected only a few times. J is TRBJ2-7 and V is TRBV7-2; 9 nucleotides agree with TRBD2. The CDR3 covers 14 residues. Per the germline V gene, CDR1 is SGHTA and CDR2 is FQGNSA. V gave up 2 bases and J gave up 2 bases; unmatched junction bases: 1. The CDR3 spells CASSLRLAAYEQYF. The DNA for the CDR3 is TGTGCCAGCAGCTTACGACTAGCGGCCTACGAGCAGTACTTC.

This clonotype occurred many times. V is TRBV20-1 and J is TRBJ1-6; D is possibly TRBD1 (5 bases). From germline, CDR1 is DFQATT and CDR2 SNEGSKA (reference sequence). The V end lost 4 bases, the J end lost 0 bases, and 10 bases lay between the germline ends. CDR3 length equals 15 residues. The CDR3 reads CSAKKTDSYNSPLHF. CDR3 nucleotides: TGCAGTGCTAAAAAGACAGACTCCTATAATTCACCCCTCCACTTT.

This clonotype was recorded many times. The V and J genes are TRBV6-2 or TRBV6-3 and TRBJ2-1; 8 nucleotides line up with TRBD2. Germline CDR1 and CDR2: MNHEY and SVGEGT. The ends lost 5 bases at V and 5 bases at J; junction bases unmatched: 8. The CDR3 covers 15 residues. The CDR3 spells CASSEAGAVHNEQFF. In DNA, the CDR3 is TGTGCCAGCAGTGAAGCGGGAGCCGTCCACAATGAGCAGTTCTTC.

V is TRBV12-5 and J is TRBJ2-1; TRBD2 matches at 9 bases. The germline CDR1 and CDR2 sequences are LGHNT and FRNRAP. The CDR3 contains 16 residues. The ends lost 3 bases at V and 1 base at J; junction bases unmatched: 4. CDR3 coding DNA: TGTGCTAGTGGTTTAGGAGCGGGAGGTTCCTACAATGAGCAGTTCTTC. Translated, it gives CASGLGAGGSYNEQFF. The full variable domain, in which reference TRBV12-5 and TRBJ2-1 provide the parts outside the CDR3, is DARVTQTPRHKVTEMGQEVTMRCQPILGHNTVFWYRQTMMQGLELLAYFRNRAPLDDSGMPKDRFSAEMPDATLATLKIQPSEPRDSAVYFCASGLGAGGSYNEQFFGPGTRLTVL.

This clonotype showed up just a few times. This rearrangement joins TRBV28 to TRBJ2-6; D unresolved. Looked up from germline, CDR1 is MDHEN and CDR2 is SYDVKM. Trimming pared 2 bases from V and 0 bases from J, leaving 2 bases between. This CDR3 spans 14 amino acids. The CDR3 region is CASSLLSGANVLTF. Here the CDR3 DNA reads TGTGCCAGCAGTTTACTCTCTGGGGCCAACGTCCTGACTTTC.

This clonotype was recorded many times. This chain joins TRBV7-2 and TRBJ2-7; D remains ambiguous. Per the germline V gene, CDR1 is SGHTA and CDR2 is FQGNSA. The CDR3 is 12 residues long. V was clipped by 3 bases and J by 0 bases, with 3 bases between them. CDR3 coding DNA: TGTGCCAGCAGCTTCGGCTCCTACGAGCAGTACTTC. Protein sequence: CASSFGSYEQYF.

This clonotype was counted at least ten times. The rearrangement links TRBV20-1 to TRBJ2-7; a weak D match, TRBD2 (5 bases). Germline V gene sequence: CDR1 DFQATT, CDR2 SNEGSKA (reference sequence). The V end lost 5 bases, the J end lost 4 bases, and 12 bases lay between the germline ends. There are 12 residues in the CDR3. The CDR3 DNA reads as TGCAGTGCTCTGCGGGTTCCTTACGAGCAGTACTTC. Amino acids: CSALRVPYEQYF.

This clonotype was detected ten times or more. The rearrangement links TRBV5-4 to TRBJ1-2; 10 bases are shared with TRBD1. The J segment lost 6 bases and the V segment lost 3 bases, leaving 2 bases of the junction unmatched. This CDR3 is 13 amino acids long. Germline V lookup: CDR1 SGHNT, CDR2 YYREEE (reference sequence). The CDR3 DNA is TGTGCCAGCAGCTCCGGGACAGGGGATGGCTACACCTTC. As protein: CASSSGTGDGYTF.

This clonotype was detected only once. The junction does not match germline at one end; this may be a read error. The chain links TRBV20-1 to TRBJ1-1; D is unclear. Germline V gene sequence: CDR1 DFQATT, CDR2 SNEGSKA (reference sequence). The CDR3 length is 13 residues. In DNA, the CDR3 is TGCAGTGCTAGGGAGCCCTGGAGCACTCAAGCTTTCTTT. This translates into CSAREPWSTQAFF.

This clonotype was detected ten times or more. The rearrangement joins TRBV2 to TRBJ2-1, with D possibly matching TRBD2 (5 bases). The V end was cut by 1 base, the J end by 4 bases, with 8 bases between. The germline CDR1 and CDR2 sequences are SNHLY and FYNNEI. The CDR3 is made up of 14 amino acids. In nucleotides, the CDR3 is TGTGCCAGCAGTGAAGTACGGGGATACAATGAGCAGTTCTTC. Translation gives CASSEVRGYNEQFF.

This clonotype has ten or more counts. The chain couples TRBV7-2 to TRBJ2-5; no definite D call. This CDR3 is 14 amino acids long. Germline loops: CDR1 SGHTA, CDR2 FQGNSA. Trimming took 0 bases from V and 0 from J, leaving 5 bases between them. This CDR3 reads CASSLATDQETQYF. The DNA for the CDR3 is TGTGCCAGCAGCTTAGCGACCGACCAAGAGACCCAGTACTTC.

This clonotype occurred a few times. A junction boundary mismatches the germline segment, possibly from a read error. V usage is TRBV6-2 or TRBV6-3 and J usage is TRBJ1-1; D remains ambiguous. From germline, CDR1 is MNHEY and CDR2 SVGEGT. The length of the CDR3 is 9 residues. CDR3: CASSPRTVF. The CDR3, as DNA: TGTGCCAGCAGCCCCAGGACGGTTTTT.

This clonotype was seen ten or more times. The J gene is TRBJ2-3, the V gene TRBV12-3 or TRBV12-4; 9 positions agree with TRBD2. V lost 7 bases and J lost 2; bases outside the gene matches: 7. CDR3 length: 15 amino acids. CDR3 bases: TGTGCCAGCAAGGTTAGCGGGGGCCCCACAGATACGCAGTATTTT. Translating it yields CASKVSGGPTDTQYF.

This clonotype has at least ten counts. The chain carries TRBV3-1 and TRBJ1-2; D perhaps matches TRBD1 (5 bases). The CDR3 has 16 amino acids. Per the germline V gene, CDR1 is LGHDT and CDR2 is YNNKEL (reference sequence). The V end lost 4 bases, the J end lost 2 bases, and 17 bases lay between the germline ends. CDR3 sequence reads: CASSLRTLKGNYGYTF. The CDR3, as DNA: TGTGCCAGCAGCCTCAGGACACTCAAGGGCAACTATGGCTACACCTTC.

Only a few counts were recorded for this clonotype. The rearrangement uses TRBV28 and TRBJ1-1; D remains unclear. The CDR3 sequence is 12 residues long. From germline, CDR1 is MDHEN and CDR2 SYDVKM. V was cut by 5 bases and J by 1 base, with 5 bases left in between. The CDR3 is CASSPGNTEAFF. The DNA for the CDR3 is TGTGCCAGCAGTCCGGGGAACACTGAAGCTTTCTTT. Supplemented by reference TRBV28 and TRBJ1-1, the full variable domain reads DVKVTQSSRYLVKRTGEKVFLECVQDMDHENMFWYRQDPGLGLRLIYFSYDVKMKEKGDIPEGYSVSREKKERFSLILESASTNQTSMYLCASSPGNTEAFFGQGTRLTVV.

At least ten counts were recorded for this clonotype. The junction shows a germline mismatch at one end, possibly a read error. The J gene is TRBJ1-1, the V gene TRBV20-1; D remains unclear. This CDR3 region has 9 residues. From germline, CDR1 is DFQATT and CDR2 SNEGSKA (reference sequence). The chain's CDR3 is CSANTEAFF. For the CDR3, the DNA is TGCAGCGCTAACACTGAAGCTTTCTTT.

This clonotype has ten or more counts. This CDR3 is CASSEVTGDTQYF. In nucleotides, the CDR3 is TGTGCCAGCAGTGAAGTAACGGGAGATACGCAGTATTTT. The chain couples TRBV6-1 to TRBJ2-3; D remains unclear. The V end was cut by 1 base, the J end by 5 bases, with 7 bases between. This CDR3 is 13 amino acids long. Germline CDR1 reads MNHNS; CDR2 reads SASEGT.